This T cell receptor beta chain was recorded in a study of breast tumors, draining lymph nodes, adjacent tissues. Study results and limitations: The data were judged consistent with most tumor T cells coming from lymph node and expanding in tumor. Luminal-like breast cancer showed significantly greater tumor-nontumor repertoire similarity than basal-like breast cancer did. Data only fit, rather than demonstrated, lymph node origin of most tumor T cells. Tumors had less TCR diversity than lymph nodes, more than nontumor tissue.

With V trimmed by 1 base and J by 10 bases, 11 bases remained unmatched. This CDR3 is 15 amino acids long. From germline, CDR1 is LNHNV and CDR2 YYDKDF (reference sequence). In this sample, this clonotype is medium-sized. Its antigen remains unknown. Samples came from axillary lymph nodes draining the breast cancer. TCRdb redid the calling of the multiplex PCR reads with MiXCR, one entry per CDR3 protein. Counted here are 180,000 or so distinct CDR3 sequences, roughly 31% occurring once; the ten biggest clones make up around 4.4%. The source of this sequence is a female donor with breast cancer. Some clones in this sample may be carry-over from other donors' samples. This chain joins TRBV15 and TRBJ2-3; 7 bases agree with TRBD2. Sequencing used axillary lymph node tissue. The CDR3 DNA reads as TGTGCCACCAGCAGAGTAGGTCTAGCGGAAAGCTCGCAGTATTTT. Its protein is CATSRVGLAESSQYF.